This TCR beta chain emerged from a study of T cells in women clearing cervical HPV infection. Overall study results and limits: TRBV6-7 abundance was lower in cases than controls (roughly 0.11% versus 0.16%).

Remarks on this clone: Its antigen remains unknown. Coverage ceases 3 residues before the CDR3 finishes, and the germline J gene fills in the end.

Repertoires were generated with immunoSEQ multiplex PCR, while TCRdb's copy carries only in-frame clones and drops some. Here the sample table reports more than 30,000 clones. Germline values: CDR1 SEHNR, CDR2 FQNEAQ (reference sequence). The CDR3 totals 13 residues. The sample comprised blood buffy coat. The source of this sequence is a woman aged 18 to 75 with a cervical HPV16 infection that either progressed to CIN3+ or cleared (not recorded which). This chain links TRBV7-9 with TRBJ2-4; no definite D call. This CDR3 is CASSPSNKDGQYF. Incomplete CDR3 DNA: TGTGCCAGCAGCCCTAGTAACAAAGATGGT.